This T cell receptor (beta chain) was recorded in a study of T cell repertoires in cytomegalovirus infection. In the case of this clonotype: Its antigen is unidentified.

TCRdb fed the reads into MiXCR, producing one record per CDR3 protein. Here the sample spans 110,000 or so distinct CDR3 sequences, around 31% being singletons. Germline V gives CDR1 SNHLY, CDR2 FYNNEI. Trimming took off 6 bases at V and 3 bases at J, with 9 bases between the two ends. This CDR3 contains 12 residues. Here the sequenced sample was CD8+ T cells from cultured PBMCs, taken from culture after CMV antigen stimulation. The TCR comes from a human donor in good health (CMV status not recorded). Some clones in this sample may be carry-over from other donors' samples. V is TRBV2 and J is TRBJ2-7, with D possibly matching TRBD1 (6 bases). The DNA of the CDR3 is TGTGCCAGCAGGGACAGCTACTACGAGCAGTACTTC. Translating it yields CASRDSYYEQYF.